The next 23 T cell receptor beta chains were all read from a single sample in a study of T-cell reconstitution after alpha-beta-depleted transplantation in children. The authors prepared the TCRbeta library with unique molecular identifiers. TCRdb recomputed calls from the PCR reads with MiXCR, one row per CDR3 protein. The table includes about 200,000 distinct CDR3 sequences, 17% detected once. Here the sequenced sample was PBMCs, mostly from graft donor cells, taken 360 days after TCRalphabeta/CD19-depleted stem cell transplant. Every receptor here comes from a male patient aged 2 to 10 who had a stem cell transplant for acute lymphoblastic leukemia, so the T cells may come from the graft donor.

In this sample, this clonotype turned up a few times. The chain joins TRBV6-2 or TRBV6-3 to TRBJ2-1; 8 nucleotides match TRBD2. The trim removed 2 bases at V and 10 bases at J, leaving 1 base unmatched. The CDR3 spans 12 residues. Germline V gene sequence: CDR1 MNHEY, CDR2 SVGEGT. The CDR3 DNA reads as TGTGCCAGCAGTTACCAGCGGGGGGAGCAGTTCTTC. Protein product: CASSYQRGEQFF.

This clonotype was recorded many times. The chain recombines TRBV28 with TRBJ2-7, with D uncertain. Trimming took off 9 bases at V and 0 bases at J, with 9 bases between the two ends. This CDR3 is built from 12 residues. Germline V gene sequence: CDR1 MDHEN, CDR2 SYDVKM. This CDR3 is CASLGFSYEQYF. CDR3 DNA: TGTGCCAGTCTTGGGTTCTCCTACGAGCAGTACTTC.

The rearrangement links TRBV5-1 to TRBJ2-7, with D uncertain. The CDR3 is 11 residues long. The V gene's germline CDR1 is SGHRS and CDR2 YFSETQ. Trimming removed 0 bases at V and 8 bases at J, with 6 bases between. CDR3 loop: CASSLDRQQYF. CDR3 nucleotides: TGCGCCAGCAGCTTGGATCGGCAGCAGTACTTC.

The table lists this clonotype with a few counts. The chain combines TRBV15 with TRBJ2-7; D ambiguous. The CDR3 runs 15 residues. The germline CDR1 and CDR2 sequences are LNHNV and YYDKDF (reference sequence). V was shortened by 6 bases and J by 0 bases, with 15 bases between the two germline ends. CDR3 residues: CATSLRSPSSYEQYF. The CDR3, as DNA: TGTGCCACCAGTCTAAGATCCCCAAGCTCCTACGAGCAGTACTTC.

This chain connects TRBV2 to TRBJ1-1, with D maybe TRBD1 (5 bases). The CDR3 contains 17 residues. From germline, CDR1 is SNHLY and CDR2 FYNNEI. Trimming stripped 0 bases from V and 1 base from J, with 15 bases between. The CDR3 DNA follows: TGTGCCAGCAGTGAAGCGCTAACAGGAGGAGGGAACACTGAAGCTTTCTTT. Amino acid sequence: CASSEALTGGGNTEAFF.

This clonotype was recorded at least ten times. The chain links TRBV12-3 or TRBV12-4 to TRBJ2-3, with no clear D. This CDR3 has 14 amino acids. With 1 base removed from V and 3 bases from J, the gap between germline ends came to 8 bases. Here the CDR3 reads CASSLDSSTDTQYF. The CDR3 region has the DNA TGTGCCAGCAGTTTAGACAGCTCAACAGATACGCAGTATTTT.

This clonotype was observed a handful of times. This chain connects TRBV10-2 to TRBJ1-5, with a weak D call TRBD1 (5 bases). Trimming took off 2 bases at V and 1 base at J, with 9 bases between the two ends. Germline CDR1 is WSHSY and CDR2 is SAAADI. The CDR3 totals 15 residues. CDR3: CASSEGGGSNQPQHF. In nucleotides, the CDR3 is TGCGCCAGCAGTGAGGGGGGAGGGAGCAATCAGCCCCAGCATTTT.

Many counts were recorded for this clonotype. This chain connects TRBV20-1 to TRBJ2-3; no clear D. The V and J ends lost 7 bases and 2 bases respectively, with 10 bases between them. CDR1 DFQATT and CDR2 SNEGSKA come from the germline V gene (reference sequence). The CDR3 is made up of 12 amino acids. Here the CDR3 reads CSVVPHTDTQYF. The DNA for the CDR3 is TGCAGTGTGGTGCCCCACACAGATACGCAGTATTTT.

There are a few counts of this clonotype. V and J are TRBV29-1 and TRBJ2-4, with a tentative D call TRBD2 (7 bases). CDR1 is SQVTM and CDR2 is ANQGSEA in the germline V gene. This CDR3 is built from 14 residues. V lost 0 bases, J lost 7 bases, and 13 bases lay in between. The CDR3 bases are TGCAGCGTTGAAGAGGGGGGGCGAGGGAACATTCAGTACTTC. Translated, it gives CSVEEGGRGNIQYF.

This clonotype was observed a handful of times. The rearrangement uses TRBV5-4 and TRBJ2-2; unclear D gene. The CDR3 is made up of 15 amino acids. Trimming cost V 2 bases and J 2 bases, with 10 bases left between them. Germline CDR1 is SGHNT and CDR2 is YYREEE (reference sequence). The CDR3 reads CASSFSTKNTGELFF. The CDR3 DNA reads TGTGCCAGCAGCTTCTCGACCAAAAACACCGGGGAGCTGTTTTTT.

This clonotype has more than one count but fewer than ten. The rearrangement uses TRBV27 and TRBJ2-2; D gene ambiguous. The CDR3 is 12 residues long. CDR1 MNHEY and CDR2 SMNVEV come from the germline V gene (reference sequence). Trimming stripped 5 bases from V and 6 bases from J, with 7 bases between. The CDR3, as DNA: TGTGCCAGCAGTCCCAATTCCGGGGAGCTGTTTTTT. Protein: CASSPNSGELFF.

This clonotype occurred a few times. The rearrangement joins TRBV5-1 to TRBJ1-5; no clear D. CDR1 and CDR2 (germline): SGHRS, YFSETQ. The CDR3 runs 18 residues. Trimming pared 4 bases from V and 2 bases from J, leaving 22 bases between. The CDR3 DNA is TGCGCCAGCAGCCAATTACATCATTACGGGCAGGGCAATCAGCCCCAGCATTTT. As protein: CASSQLHHYGQGNQPQHF.

This clonotype was picked up a small number of times. The V gene is TRBV24-1, the J gene TRBJ2-5, with 7 bases identical to TRBD1. Germline loops: CDR1 KGHDR, CDR2 SFDVKD. The CDR3 runs 16 residues. V lost 2 bases and J lost 4; bases outside the gene matches: 9. For the CDR3, the DNA is TGTGCCACCAGTGATTATCGGGACAGCCCTAGAGAGACCCAGTACTTC. This codes for CATSDYRDSPRETQYF.

This clonotype was seen a handful of times. This chain connects TRBV5-1 to TRBJ2-5, with D tentatively TRBD1 (7 bases). Trimming left V 7 bases short and J 2 bases short, with 12 bases between. This CDR3 is built from 13 residues. Germline CDR1 and CDR2: SGHRS and YFSETQ. In nucleotides, the CDR3 is TGCGCCAGCCAACAGGGGAGGCAAGAGACCCAGTACTTC. Translated, it gives CASQQGRQETQYF.

This chain connects TRBV28 to TRBJ1-3, with 7 bases identical to TRBD1. The CDR3 spans 14 residues. CDR1 and CDR2 (germline): MDHEN, SYDVKM. V lost 10 bases, J lost 0 bases, and 6 bases stayed unmatched. The CDR3 spells CATRGVTSGNTIYF. CDR3 DNA: TGTGCCACCAGGGGGGTTACCTCTGGAAACACCATATATTTT.

A word on this clonotype: A much bigger clone sits one base away, suggesting this may be a read error. The chain uses TRBV20-1 and TRBJ2-5; 10 positions match TRBD1. The CDR3 totals 15 residues. Germline loops: CDR1 DFQATT, CDR2 SNEGSKA (reference sequence). In DNA form, the CDR3 reads TGCTGTGCTAGATACGGGACAGGGGTCCAAGAGACCCAGTACTTC. It yields the protein CCARYGTGVQETQYF.

This clonotype turned up a few times. The rearrangement joins TRBV3-1 to TRBJ2-1; no firm D call. Trimming took off 0 bases at V and 8 bases at J, with 5 bases between the two ends. The CDR3 extends over 12 amino acids. From germline, CDR1 is LGHDT and CDR2 YNNKEL (reference sequence). As DNA, the CDR3 is TGTGCCAGCAGCCAAGAGTCCCATGAGCAGTTCTTC. Protein sequence: CASSQESHEQFF.

The V gene is TRBV9, the J gene TRBJ2-7; 9 bases map to TRBD1. The V and J ends lost 2 bases and 5 bases, in that order; junction bases with no gene match: 11. The CDR3 spans 16 residues. The germline V gene has CDR1 SGDLS and CDR2 YYNGEE. The CDR3 here is CASSVDTGTGRNEQYF. The CDR3, as DNA: TGTGCCAGCAGCGTCGACACCGGGACAGGGAGGAACGAGCAGTACTTC. The entire variable domain, with the rest obtained from reference TRBV9 and TRBJ2-7, is as follows: DSGVTQTPKHLITATGQRVTLRCSPRSGDLSVYWYQQSLDQGLQFLIQYYNGEERAKGNILERFSAQQFPDLHSELNLSSLELGDSALYFCASSVDTGTGRNEQYFGPGTRLTVT.

The V and J genes are TRBV12-3 or TRBV12-4 and TRBJ2-2; D uncertain. Between the trimmed V and J ends, which lost 1 base and 6 bases, there was a span of 6 bases. This CDR3 has 13 amino acids. Written as DNA, the CDR3 is TGTGCCAGCAGTTTAGTCGGCCCCGGGGAGCTGTTTTTT. Protein product: CASSLVGPGELFF.

The gene calls are TRBV6-2 or TRBV6-3 and TRBJ1-1; no reliable D call. CDR3 length: 14 residues. Germline V gene data show CDR1 as MNHEY and CDR2 as SVGEGT. V shed 0 bases and J shed 1 base, with 6 bases lying between them. The CDR3 here is CASSYSMGNTEAFF. The CDR3 region has the DNA TGTGCCAGCAGTTACTCGATGGGGAACACTGAAGCTTTCTTT.

The V and J genes are TRBV4-3 and TRBJ2-3; 8 positions match TRBD2. CDR1 LGHNA and CDR2 YSLEER come from the germline V gene. Trimming cost V 2 bases and J 4 bases; bases outside gene matches: 5. The CDR3 is made up of 15 amino acids. The CDR3 loop is CASSQQTSGADTQYF. The CDR3 bases are TGCGCCAGCAGCCAACAAACTAGCGGCGCAGATACGCAGTATTTT.

The chain has TRBV20-1 and TRBJ2-1; no clear D. Trimming took off 3 bases at V and 4 bases at J, with 7 bases between the two ends. The CDR3 runs 12 residues. The germline gives CDR1 DFQATT, CDR2 SNEGSKA (reference sequence). CDR3: CSASAGYNEQFF. DNA of the CDR3: TGCAGTGCTAGTGCCGGATACAATGAGCAGTTCTTC.

The chain couples TRBV7-2 to TRBJ2-1; D remains unclear. The CDR3 runs 15 residues. The germline gives CDR1 SGHTA, CDR2 FQGNSA. Trimming stripped 2 bases from V and 0 bases from J, with 8 bases between. The CDR3 DNA sequence: TGTGCCAGCAGCTTATCCCGGAGCTCCTACAATGAGCAGTTCTTC. Its translation: CASSLSRSSYNEQFF.